This is a list of T cell receptor beta chains from one sample in a study of OX40 agonist ivuxolimab in advanced cancers. Measured with immunoSEQ multiplex PCR; TCRdb has only the in-frame clones, and not every one. The sample lists under 15,000 clones, roughly 81% occurring once. The sequenced sample was CD4+ or CD8+ T cells sorted from blood, obtained in a trial of the OX40 agonist ivuxolimab. Receptors originate from an adult with an advanced solid tumor such as melanoma, head and neck, liver or kidney cancer. The CDR3 runs from the conserved cysteine through the conserved F or W. The order of the fields is CDR3 DNA, CDR3 protein, J gene, clone size, CDR3 length, V gene, D gene. The D gene is left open where the match is weak. Not all rows give a size; the values are once, few, many and, for expanded clones, a class.

CDR3nt: TGTGCCAGTAGCCCGGACTGGGAATACGAGCAGTACTTC
CDR3aa: CASSPDWEYEQYF
j_gene: TRBJ2-7
abundance: few
len: 13
v_gene: TRBV19
d_gene: NA

CDR3nt: TGTGCCAGCAGAGTTAGCGGGAGCGATTACAATGAGCAGTTCTTC
CDR3aa: CASRVSGSDYNEQFF
j_gene: TRBJ2-1
abundance: medium-sized
len: 15
v_gene: TRBV7-3
d_gene: TRBD2

CDR3nt: TGTGCCAGCAGCGATTACAGGGGGCTTGATGACTCTGGGGCCAACGTCCTGACTTTC
CDR3aa: CASSDYRGLDDSGANVLTF
j_gene: TRBJ2-6
abundance: NA
len: 19
v_gene: TRBV9
d_gene: TRBD1

CDR3nt: TGTGCCAGCAACGGAAAGTTTTTACAGGGGCCTGGGGAGACCCAGTACTTC
CDR3aa: CASNGKFLQGPGETQYF
j_gene: TRBJ2-5
abundance: NA
len: 17
v_gene: TRBV27
d_gene: TRBD1

CDR3nt: TGTGCCACTGCACAGGTTCTAAATGAAAAACTGTTTTTT
CDR3aa: CATAQVLNEKLFF
j_gene: TRBJ1-4
abundance: NA
len: 13
v_gene: TRBV15
d_gene: NA

CDR3nt: TGTGCCAGCAGTCCCGGGAGGGGGGGCTACGAGCAGTACTTC
CDR3aa: CASSPGRGGYEQYF
j_gene: TRBJ2-7
abundance: NA
len: 14
v_gene: TRBV27
d_gene: TRBD2

CDR3nt: TGTGCCAGCAGCAAATTCCAGGGGCCGGGGGAGACCCAGTACTTC
CDR3aa: CASSKFQGPGETQYF
j_gene: TRBJ2-5
abundance: NA
len: 15
v_gene: TRBV21-1
d_gene: NA

CDR3nt: TGTGCCAGCAGTCCCGGACTCAGCTACGAGCAGTACTTC
CDR3aa: CASSPGLSYEQYF
j_gene: TRBJ2-7
abundance: NA
len: 13
v_gene: TRBV6-5
d_gene: NA

CDR3nt: TGTGCCAGCAGTGAAGCAGGCGTAATCAGCCCCCAGCATTTT
CDR3aa: CASSEAGVISPQHF
j_gene: TRBJ1-5
abundance: NA
len: 14
v_gene: TRBV6-1
d_gene: NA

CDR3nt: TGTGCCAGCCTGGGGGGGAGGGTAACAGATACGCAGTATTTT
CDR3aa: CASLGGRVTDTQYF
j_gene: TRBJ2-3
abundance: NA
len: 14
v_gene: TRBV6-6
d_gene: TRBD2

CDR3nt: TGCGCCAGCAGCCAAGTGGGCAGGGGGGGCACTGAAGCTTTCTTT
CDR3aa: CASSQVGRGGTEAFF
j_gene: TRBJ1-1
abundance: NA
len: 15
v_gene: TRBV4-1
d_gene: TRBD1

CDR3nt: TGTGCCAGCAGCGTAGTGGGCTTAAAGGACGAGCAGTACTTC
CDR3aa: CASSVVGLKDEQYF
j_gene: TRBJ2-7
abundance: once
len: 14
v_gene: TRBV9
d_gene: NA

CDR3nt: TGTGCCAGTCCCAGGGGGCGTAAAACTGAAGCTTTCTTT
CDR3aa: CASPRGRKTEAFF
j_gene: TRBJ1-1
abundance: few
len: 13
v_gene: TRBV19
d_gene: TRBD1

CDR3nt: TGTGCCAGCAGTCCCGGGACTGAAGCTTTCTTT
CDR3aa: CASSPGTEAFF
j_gene: TRBJ1-1
abundance: NA
len: 11
v_gene: TRBV27
d_gene: NA

CDR3nt: TGTGCCAGCAGCCAAGACCAGGGCTACGAGCAGTACTTC
CDR3aa: CASSQDQGYEQYF
j_gene: TRBJ2-7
abundance: NA
len: 13
v_gene: TRBV6-1
d_gene: NA

CDR3nt: TGTGCCAGCAGTGTTAGCGGGGCTTACAATGAGCAGTTCTTC
CDR3aa: CASSVSGAYNEQFF
j_gene: TRBJ2-1
abundance: NA
len: 14
v_gene: TRBV28
d_gene: TRBD2

CDR3nt: TGTGCCAGGCGGGTGGGCGATGAGCAGTTCTTC
CDR3aa: CARRVGDEQFF
j_gene: TRBJ2-1
abundance: NA
len: 11
v_gene: TRBV2
d_gene: NA

CDR3nt: TGTGCCAGCAGCTCTGGTTGGAGCTCCTACGAGCAGTACTTC
CDR3aa: CASSSGWSSYEQYF
j_gene: TRBJ2-7
abundance: NA
len: 14
v_gene: TRBV7-9
d_gene: NA

CDR3nt: TGTGCCAGCTCACCAGTCCATGTAGCTAGTGGCGTTTGGGAGCAGTACTTC
CDR3aa: CASSPVHVASGVWEQYF
j_gene: TRBJ2-7
abundance: NA
len: 17
v_gene: TRBV18
d_gene: NA

CDR3nt: TGTGCAAGTCGCTTAGCCTCCCCGGAAGTTATTCAAAACATTCAGTACTTC
CDR3aa: CASRLASPEVIQNIQYF
j_gene: TRBJ2-4
abundance: NA
len: 17
v_gene: TRBV12-2
d_gene: NA

CDR3nt: TGTGCCACCAGTGGGGGAGGGTACAATGAGCAGTTCTTC
CDR3aa: CATSGGGYNEQFF
j_gene: TRBJ2-1
abundance: NA
len: 13
v_gene: TRBV15
d_gene: TRBD2

CDR3nt: TGTGCCAGTACCAGCCCAGGGATCGACTATGGCTACACCTTC
CDR3aa: CASTSPGIDYGYTF
j_gene: TRBJ1-2
abundance: NA
len: 14
v_gene: TRBV19
d_gene: NA

CDR3nt: TGTGCCTCCAGGAGCTCCTACAATGAGCAGTTCTTC
CDR3aa: CASRSSYNEQFF
j_gene: TRBJ2-1
abundance: NA
len: 12
v_gene: TRBV5-6
d_gene: NA

CDR3nt: TGTGCTAGCAGCTTAGAGACATACAATGAGCAGTTCTTC
CDR3aa: CASSLETYNEQFF
j_gene: TRBJ2-1
abundance: NA
len: 13
v_gene: TRBV7-7
d_gene: NA

CDR3nt: TGTGCCTGGAGTGTTCTCGACTATGGCTACACCTTC
CDR3aa: CAWSVLDYGYTF
j_gene: TRBJ1-2
abundance: large
len: 12
v_gene: TRBV30
d_gene: NA

CDR3nt: TGTGCCAGTAGTGTCCGACTGGGAGCGGGATACACAGATACGCAGTATTTT
CDR3aa: CASSVRLGAGYTDTQYF
j_gene: TRBJ2-3
abundance: NA
len: 17
v_gene: TRBV19
d_gene: TRBD2

CDR3nt: TGTGCCAGCAGTTTCTCCGACAGGGGTGACCCCTACGAGCAGTACTTC
CDR3aa: CASSFSDRGDPYEQYF
j_gene: TRBJ2-7
abundance: NA
len: 16
v_gene: TRBV28
d_gene: TRBD1

CDR3nt: TGCGCCAGCAGCCCGCCCGAGGAGGGGGATTTCGAAAAACTGTTTTTT
CDR3aa: CASSPPEEGDFEKLFF
j_gene: TRBJ1-4
abundance: NA
len: 16
v_gene: TRBV5-1
d_gene: NA

CDR3nt: TGTGCCAGCAGCATAACCCGGACTAGCGGGAGCCCCTACAATGAGCAGTTCTTC
CDR3aa: CASSITRTSGSPYNEQFF
j_gene: TRBJ2-1
abundance: NA
len: 18
v_gene: TRBV21-1
d_gene: NA

CDR3nt: TGTGCCAGCAGCTTTGGCCCCTGGATTGGTATAGGGGAGTACTTC
CDR3aa: CASSFGPWIGIGEYF
j_gene: TRBJ2-5
abundance: NA
len: 15
v_gene: TRBV12-1
d_gene: NA

CDR3nt: TGTGCCAGCAGCTTAGCCCAAACAGGGGTCTACGAGCAGTACTTC
CDR3aa: CASSLAQTGVYEQYF
j_gene: TRBJ2-7
abundance: NA
len: 15
v_gene: TRBV7-6
d_gene: TRBD1

CDR3nt: TGTGCCAGCAGCTCGGCGGGCACTAGCACAGATACGCAGTATTTT
CDR3aa: CASSSAGTSTDTQYF
j_gene: TRBJ2-3
abundance: NA
len: 15
v_gene: TRBV7-2
d_gene: NA

CDR3nt: TGTGCCAGCAGCCGGACTAGTCTCAATGAGCAGTTCTTC
CDR3aa: CASSRTSLNEQFF
j_gene: TRBJ2-1
abundance: NA
len: 13
v_gene: TRBV13
d_gene: TRBD2

CDR3nt: TGTGCCAGCAGCGTAGGAAGGACAGGCTACGAGCAGTACTTC
CDR3aa: CASSVGRTGYEQYF
j_gene: TRBJ2-7
abundance: NA
len: 14
v_gene: TRBV9
d_gene: TRBD1

CDR3nt: TGTGCCAGCAGTTTACAGGCTGAGAATGAAAAACTGTTTTTT
CDR3aa: CASSLQAENEKLFF
j_gene: TRBJ1-4
abundance: medium-sized
len: 14
v_gene: TRBV28
d_gene: NA

CDR3nt: TGTGCCACCAGCAGAGATGCGGGACTAGCGGGAGTAGAGCAGTACTTC
CDR3aa: CATSRDAGLAGVEQYF
j_gene: TRBJ2-7
abundance: NA
len: 16
v_gene: TRBV15
d_gene: TRBD2

CDR3nt: TGCGCCAGCAAAGATGGCGGGAGGGCCGCGGAGACCCAGTACTTC
CDR3aa: CASKDGGRAAETQYF
j_gene: TRBJ2-5
abundance: NA
len: 15
v_gene: TRBV10-2
d_gene: TRBD2

CDR3nt: TGTGCCAGCAGTTTAGGGCAGGGGGCTGGTTCACCCCTCCACTTT
CDR3aa: CASSLGQGAGSPLHF
j_gene: TRBJ1-6
abundance: NA
len: 15
v_gene: TRBV27
d_gene: TRBD1

CDR3nt: TGCGCCAGCAGCCACGAATTAAACAATCAGCCCCAGCATTTT
CDR3aa: CASSHELNNQPQHF
j_gene: TRBJ1-5
abundance: NA
len: 14
v_gene: TRBV4-1
d_gene: NA

CDR3nt: TGTGCCAGCAGCCAAGATCGGGACATTCCCTACGAGCAGTACTTC
CDR3aa: CASSQDRDIPYEQYF
j_gene: TRBJ2-7
abundance: NA
len: 15
v_gene: TRBV4-2
d_gene: NA

CDR3nt: TGCGCCAGCAGCACGGGAGGGACTGGCGAGCAGTACTTC
CDR3aa: CASSTGGTGEQYF
j_gene: TRBJ2-7
abundance: NA
len: 13
v_gene: TRBV5-1
d_gene: TRBD2

CDR3nt: TGTGCCAGCAGCGGGGGGAGCAACAATGAGCAGTTCTTC
CDR3aa: CASSGGSNNEQFF
j_gene: TRBJ2-1
abundance: NA
len: 13
v_gene: TRBV9
d_gene: NA

CDR3nt: TGTGCTAGTGGTTTGGCGAGCGGGGGTGGATCTGAAGCTTTCTTT
CDR3aa: CASGLASGGGSEAFF
j_gene: TRBJ1-1
abundance: NA
len: 15
v_gene: TRBV12-5
d_gene: NA

CDR3nt: TGTGCCAGCAGCATCCTGTTGTTGGGCACTGAAGCTTTCTTT
CDR3aa: CASSILLLGTEAFF
j_gene: TRBJ1-1
abundance: NA
len: 14
v_gene: TRBV7-8
d_gene: NA

CDR3nt: TGTGCCACCAGTCCCCCCGGGGGAGGAACCTACGAGCAGTACTTC
CDR3aa: CATSPPGGGTYEQYF
j_gene: TRBJ2-7
abundance: few
len: 15
v_gene: TRBV15
d_gene: NA

CDR3nt: TGCGCCAGCAGCGGCCGGGACCACAGCCGACAGATTGACTACAATGAGCAGTTCTTC
CDR3aa: CASSGRDHSRQIDYNEQFF
j_gene: TRBJ2-1
abundance: NA
len: 19
v_gene: TRBV4-1
d_gene: NA

CDR3nt: TGCGCCAGCAGCCAAGGGGATTCCTCCTACAATGAGCAGTTCTTC
CDR3aa: CASSQGDSSYNEQFF
j_gene: TRBJ2-1
abundance: NA
len: 15
v_gene: TRBV4-3
d_gene: NA

CDR3nt: TGTGCCAGCAGGGGGTCCAACAATGAGCAGTTCTTC
CDR3aa: CASRGSNNEQFF
j_gene: TRBJ2-1
abundance: NA
len: 12
v_gene: TRBV5-4
d_gene: NA

CDR3nt: TGTGCCATCAGTGACGGGGCCGGGGCCAAAAACATTCAGTACTTC
CDR3aa: CAISDGAGAKNIQYF
j_gene: TRBJ2-4
abundance: NA
len: 15
v_gene: TRBV10-3
d_gene: NA

CDR3nt: TGTGCCAGCACCAATTTGGGGGATACGCAGTATTTT
CDR3aa: CASTNLGDTQYF
j_gene: TRBJ2-3
abundance: NA
len: 12
v_gene: TRBV11-2
d_gene: NA

CDR3nt: TGTGCCAGCAGCACAACCGGGGTTAGCAATCAGCCCCAGCATTTT
CDR3aa: CASSTTGVSNQPQHF
j_gene: TRBJ1-5
abundance: NA
len: 15
v_gene: TRBV9
d_gene: NA

CDR3nt: TGTGCCAGCAGGGGTGGGGGGAGCTATGGCTACACCTTC
CDR3aa: CASRGGGSYGYTF
j_gene: TRBJ1-2
abundance: NA
len: 13
v_gene: TRBV28
d_gene: NA

CDR3nt: TGCGCCAGCAGCCAAGATTCCGGAGCGGGAGGGCTGAATGAGCAGTTCTTC
CDR3aa: CASSQDSGAGGLNEQFF
j_gene: TRBJ2-1
abundance: NA
len: 17
v_gene: TRBV4-3
d_gene: TRBD2

CDR3nt: TGTGCCAGTAGTCTGGCGGGAGGGATTGAGTACGAGCAGTACTTC
CDR3aa: CASSLAGGIEYEQYF
j_gene: TRBJ2-7
abundance: NA
len: 15
v_gene: TRBV19
d_gene: TRBD2

CDR3nt: TGTGCCAGCAGTCCAGCTGGCGCTCCCGATACGCAGTATTTT
CDR3aa: CASSPAGAPDTQYF
j_gene: TRBJ2-3
abundance: once
len: 14
v_gene: TRBV6-5
d_gene: NA

CDR3nt: TGCGCCAGCAGCCAGGAACGCGGGCCCTACGAGCAGTACTTC
CDR3aa: CASSQERGPYEQYF
j_gene: TRBJ2-7
abundance: NA
len: 14
v_gene: TRBV4-3
d_gene: NA

CDR3nt: TGTGCCAGCAGCGTAGGGCAGGGGCCCCCCTACGAGCAGTACTTC
CDR3aa: CASSVGQGPPYEQYF
j_gene: TRBJ2-7
abundance: NA
len: 15
v_gene: TRBV9
d_gene: NA

CDR3nt: TGTGCCAGCAGTTTGGGGGAGGGCCTTTATGAGCAGTTCTTC
CDR3aa: CASSLGEGLYEQFF
j_gene: TRBJ2-1
abundance: NA
len: 14
v_gene: TRBV28
d_gene: TRBD2

CDR3nt: TGTGCCACCAGCACGCGGGACGGATCCTACGAGCAGTACTTC
CDR3aa: CATSTRDGSYEQYF
j_gene: TRBJ2-7
abundance: NA
len: 14
v_gene: TRBV15
d_gene: NA

CDR3nt: TGTGCCAGCAGGGGACTAGCCGCCTACAATGAGCAGTTCTTC
CDR3aa: CASRGLAAYNEQFF
j_gene: TRBJ2-1
abundance: NA
len: 14
v_gene: TRBV27
d_gene: TRBD2